One and the same sample provided the 32 T cell receptor beta chains below, sequenced in a study of control samples from healthy donors and cancer patients. Produced via immunoSEQ multiplex PCR; TCRdb's table is partial and in-frame only. Here the sample spans around 93,000 clones, 88% being singletons. Sequencing was performed on blood. These receptors all come from a man aged 25 to 45 in good health.

The genes are TRBV5-8 and TRBJ1-6; D not certain. The CDR3 covers 15 residues. Per the germline V gene, CDR1 is SGHTS and CDR2 is YDEGEE. V lost 3 bases to trimming and J lost 0 bases, with 7 bases between them. The DNA of the CDR3 is TGTGCCAGCAGCTCGCTCGCCTCCTATAATTCACCCCTCCACTTT. It codes for CASSSLASYNSPLHF.

In its sample, this clone was seen once. The chain uses TRBV5-1 and TRBJ2-7; 11 bases fit TRBD2. Trimming took 2 bases from V and 2 from J; bases not matched to a gene: 6. The CDR3 extends over 16 amino acids. Germline values: CDR1 SGHRS, CDR2 YFSETQ. Here the CDR3 reads CASSLGGTSGTYEQYF. DNA for the CDR3: TGCGCCAGCAGCTTAGGTGGGACTAGCGGTACCTACGAGCAGTACTTC. Full variable domain (rest looked up from reference TRBV5-1 and TRBJ2-7): KAGVTQTPRYLIKTRGQQVTLSCSPISGHRSVSWYQQTPGQGLQFLFEYFSETQRNKGNFPGRFSGRQFSNSRSEMNVSTLELGDSALYLCASSLGGTSGTYEQYFGPGTRLTVT.

The chain joins TRBV28 to TRBJ2-1; a possible D gene is TRBD1 (6 bases). CDR1 MDHEN and CDR2 SYDVKM come from the germline V gene. The CDR3 runs 14 residues. V was cut by 4 bases and J by 4 bases, with 11 bases left in between. CDR3 sequence reads: CASSSGTHYNEQFF. The CDR3 coding sequence is TGTGCCAGCAGTTCCGGGACACATTACAATGAGCAGTTCTTC.

The chain employs TRBV2 and TRBJ1-6, with a weak D call TRBD1 (5 bases). This CDR3 contains 17 residues. Germline V gene sequence: CDR1 SNHLY, CDR2 FYNNEI. Trimming took off 6 bases at V and 5 bases at J, with 20 bases between the two ends. The CDR3 DNA is TGTGCCAGCAGCACACGGGGACTTCTCCTGAATAATTCACCCCTCCACTTT. It is translated as CASSTRGLLLNNSPLHF.

The gene calls are TRBV30 and TRBJ2-3; weak D call: TRBD1 (6 bases). The CDR3 runs to 14 residues. Germline loops: CDR1 GTSNPN, CDR2 SVGIG (reference sequence). V lost 4 bases and J lost 0, with 11 bases in between. The CDR3 here is CAWTWGLSTDTQYF. The CDR3, as DNA: TGTGCCTGGACCTGGGGGCTTAGCACAGATACGCAGTATTTT.

This chain's CDR3 is CASSLAGHEGELFF. Here the CDR3 DNA reads TGCGCCAGCAGCTTGGCGGGACACGAAGGGGAGCTGTTTTTT. The genes are TRBV5-1 and TRBJ2-2; D is perhaps TRBD1 (6 bases). The germline gives CDR1 SGHRS, CDR2 YFSETQ. Deletions cut 0 bases from V and 8 bases from J, with 11 bases between. CDR3 length: 14 amino acids.

This clone was counted a single time. The V call is TRBV29-1, the J call TRBJ1-2, with 9 bases matching TRBD1. This CDR3 has 14 residues. The V segment lost 4 bases and the J segment 2 bases; nucleotides outside the gene matches: 5. CDR1 and CDR2 from the germline V gene are SQVTM and ANQGSEA. The CDR3 is CSVVTTGGNYGYTF. DNA of the CDR3: TGCAGCGTTGTAACAACAGGGGGCAACTATGGCTACACCTTC.

The V call is TRBV19, the J call TRBJ2-5; D assignment may be TRBD1 or TRBD2 (5 bases each). CDR3 length: 14 residues. V dropped 4 bases and J dropped 5 bases, with 14 bases sitting between them. Germline values: CDR1 LNHDA, CDR2 SQIVND (reference sequence). The CDR3, as DNA: TGTGCCAGTAGTACTGGGCAGGGCGGGGAGACCCAGTACTTC. Translating gives CASSTGQGGETQYF.

CDR3 in amino acids: CASSESGTGNTIYF. In nucleotides, the CDR3 is TGTGCCAGCAGTGAATCCGGGACTGGAAACACCATATATTTT. V is TRBV2 and J is TRBJ1-3; D gene uncertain. Germline CDR1 reads SNHLY; CDR2 reads FYNNEI. CDR3 length equals 14 residues. The V end lost 2 bases, the J end lost 2 bases, and 7 bases lay between the germline ends.

This clone showed up just once. The chain recombines TRBV6-5 with TRBJ1-1; maybe TRBD1 (5 bases). The CDR3 runs to 13 residues. Germline CDR1 and CDR2: MNHEY and SVGAGI. V was cut by 6 bases and J by 0 bases, with 8 bases left in between. CDR3 sequence (DNA): TGTGCCAGCAGAGACAGCATGAACACTGAAGCTTTCTTT. Translation: CASRDSMNTEAFF.

This clone was detected only a few times. The gene calls are TRBV19 and TRBJ1-4, with no clear D. The ends were cut back, 3 bases at V and 8 bases at J, with 10 bases in the middle. Germline V gene lookup returns CDR1 LNHDA and CDR2 SQIVND (reference sequence). This CDR3 has 13 residues. CDR3 loop: CASSIFSEEKLFF. DNA of the CDR3: TGTGCCAGTAGTATTTTCTCAGAAGAAAAACTGTTTTTT.

In this sample, this clone turned up a few times. The chain recombines TRBV2 with TRBJ2-7; no clear D. This CDR3 region has 15 residues. From germline, CDR1 is SNHLY and CDR2 FYNNEI. Trimming took 3 bases from V and 7 from J, leaving 19 bases between them. The CDR3 here is CASSDVEEPGLEQYF. The CDR3 DNA reads as TGTGCCAGCAGTGACGTTGAGGAGCCCGGGTTAGAGCAGTACTTC. Full variable domain (remainder filled in from reference TRBV2 and TRBJ2-7): EPEVTQTPSHQVTQMGQEVILRCVPISNHLYFYWYRQILGQKVEFLVSFYNNEISEKSEIFDDQFSVERPDGSNFTLKIRSTKLEDSAMYFCASSDVEEPGLEQYFGPGTRLTVT.

The chain combines TRBV4-1 with TRBJ2-7; 14 bases are shared with TRBD2. The V and J ends lost 1 base and 3 bases, in that order; junction bases with no gene match: 5. CDR3 length: 17 residues. Germline values: CDR1 MGHRA, CDR2 YSYEKL. The CDR3 DNA reads as TGCGCCAGCAGCCAAGGACTAGCGGGAGGGTCGGGCTACGAGCAGTACTTC. Residues: CASSQGLAGGSGYEQYF.

The genes are TRBV7-9 and TRBJ2-7, with D tentatively TRBD1 (5 bases). CDR1 is SEHNR and CDR2 is FQNEAQ in the germline V gene (reference sequence). V gave up 5 bases and J gave up 2 bases, with 10 bases separating them. The CDR3 length is 13 residues. As DNA, the CDR3 is TGTGCCAGCAGCCCTGACAGCGCCTACGAGCAGTACTTC. Protein sequence: CASSPDSAYEQYF.

This clone appeared once. The J gene is TRBJ2-7, the V gene TRBV10-3; 8 bases are a match to TRBD1. V trimming: 1 base; J trimming: 0 bases; junction bases outside the gene matches: 2. The CDR3 length is 15 residues. Germline CDR1 and CDR2: ENHRY and SYGVKD. The CDR3 region has the DNA TGTGCCATCAGTGAGTTGGACAGGGCCTCCTACGAGCAGTACTTC. Translating it yields CAISELDRASYEQYF.

CDR3: CAKNRGSNQPQHF. The CDR3 DNA is TGTGCCAAAAACAGGGGGAGCAATCAGCCCCAGCATTTT. The chain recombines TRBV24-1 with TRBJ1-5, with 8 bases fitting TRBD1. Trimming at V came to 11 bases and at J to 1 base, leaving 3 bases not matched to a gene. Germline CDR1 and CDR2: KGHDR and SFDVKD. This CDR3 region has 13 residues.

The chain joins TRBV9 to TRBJ2-1, with TRBD1 matching over 9 bases. The CDR3 runs to 15 residues. Per germline, CDR1 SGDLS and CDR2 YYNGEE. V dropped 0 bases and J dropped 6; count of bases not matched to a gene: 4. Here the CDR3 DNA reads TGTGCCAGCAGCGTAGCCCTGACAGGGGGCAATGAGCAGTTCTTC. This sequence encodes CASSVALTGGNEQFF.

This sequence joins TRBV3-1 (or the pseudogene TRBV3-2) and TRBJ2-7, with 8 bases that match TRBD2. The ends lost 4 bases at V and 4 bases at J; junction bases unmatched: 9. The CDR3 totals 15 residues. Germline loops: CDR1 LGHDT, CDR2 YNNKEL (reference sequence). DNA of the CDR3: TGTGCCAGCAGCCGTGCGGGGGGACTAGGATACGAGCAGTACTTC. As protein: CASSRAGGLGYEQYF.

The chain uses TRBV27 and TRBJ1-6; TRBD1 matches 8 bases. Trimming removed 5 bases from V and 8 bases from J; junction bases left unmatched: 17. The CDR3 is made up of 18 amino acids. CDR1 is MNHEY and CDR2 is SMNVEV in the germline V gene (reference sequence). The DNA of the CDR3 is TGTGCCAGCAGTCCCAGCGCCCCGTCCCGGACAGGGTATTCACCCCTCCACTTT. Amino acids: CASSPSAPSRTGYSPLHF.

This chain links TRBV13 with TRBJ1-3; D perhaps matches TRBD1 (5 bases). Germline assignment: CDR1 PRHDT and CDR2 FYEKMQ (reference sequence). The CDR3 sequence is 15 residues long. Trimming took 5 bases from V and 10 from J, leaving 21 bases between them. The DNA for the CDR3 is TGTGCCAGCAGCGGCCGGCGAGGACCGGGGGGGACCATATATTTT. Translating it yields CASSGRRGPGGTIYF. The variable domain in full, with the rest retrieved from reference TRBV13 and TRBJ1-3, is AAGVIQSPRHLIKEKRETATLKCYPIPRHDTVYWYQQGPGQDPQFLISFYEKMQSDKGSIPDRFSAQQFSDYHSELNMSSLELGDSALYFCASSGRRGPGGTIYFGEGSWLTVV.

The chain uses TRBV6-5 and TRBJ2-1, with 8 bases identical to TRBD2. This CDR3 has 14 residues. V lost 5 bases to trimming and J lost 7 bases; unmatched junction nucleotides: 7. Per germline, CDR1 MNHEY and CDR2 SVGAGI. In nucleotides, the CDR3 is TGTGCCAGCAGTCCCGGGACTAGTTTGAATGAGCAGTTCTTC. Translated, it gives CASSPGTSLNEQFF.

The V call is TRBV6-1, the J call TRBJ2-3; weak D call: TRBD2 (6 bases). Germline lookup yields CDR1 MNHNS and CDR2 SASEGT. The CDR3 spans 16 residues. V shed 2 bases and J shed 2 bases, with 14 bases lying between them. The CDR3 spells CASSEQYSGTTDTQYF. In DNA form, the CDR3 reads TGTGCCAGCAGTGAACAATATAGCGGAACCACAGATACGCAGTATTTT.

In its sample, this clone was seen once. CDR3 amino acids: CASSLLGLGTEAFF. The CDR3, as DNA: TGTGCCAGCAGCTTGCTAGGGTTGGGCACTGAAGCTTTCTTT. This sequence joins TRBV5-4 and TRBJ1-1; D is undetermined. Germline CDR1 and CDR2: SGHNT and YYREEE (reference sequence). CDR3 length equals 14 residues. Between the trimmed V and J ends, which lost 1 base and 4 bases, there was a span of 11 bases.

V usage is TRBV11-1 and J usage is TRBJ2-3; 9 nucleotides line up with TRBD2. CDR3 size: 19 residues. The V gene's germline CDR1 is SGHAT and CDR2 FQDESV (reference sequence). Trimming removed 0 bases from V and 0 bases from J; junction bases left unmatched: 10. The CDR3: CASSLAGGRALGSTDTQYF. The CDR3 DNA follows: TGTGCCAGCAGCTTAGCAGGCGGGAGGGCCCTCGGAAGCACAGATACGCAGTATTTT.

The chain joins TRBV7-3 to TRBJ2-3, with D maybe TRBD1 (6 bases). The V end lost 1 base, the J end lost 6 bases, and 8 bases lay between the germline ends. This CDR3 comprises 13 residues. In germline, CDR1 is SGHTA, CDR2 FQGTGA. The CDR3: CASSLNRGDTQYF. The DNA for the CDR3 is TGTGCCAGCAGCTTAAATAGGGGGGATACGCAGTATTTT.

The rearrangement uses TRBV7-2 and TRBJ2-7; D gene ambiguous. V was trimmed by 5 bases and J by 2 bases, leaving 13 bases between them. This CDR3 contains 14 residues. Germline V CDR1 and CDR2: SGHTA, FQGNSA. Written as DNA, the CDR3 is TGTGCCAGCAGCCTCGGGCTACGGACCTACGAGCAGTACTTC. Its protein product is CASSLGLRTYEQYF. Filled out from reference TRBV7-2 and TRBJ2-7, the complete variable domain reads GAGVSQSPSNKVTEKGKDVELRCDPISGHTALYWYRQSLGQGLEFLIYFQGNSAPDKSGLPSDRFSAERTGGSVSTLTIQRTQQEDSAVYLCASSLGLRTYEQYFGPGTRLTVT.

The gene calls are TRBV24-1 and TRBJ1-5; the D gene is possibly TRBD1 (6 bases). V lost 9 bases, J lost 7 bases, and 21 bases lay in between. The CDR3 is 15 residues long. The germline gives CDR1 KGHDR, CDR2 SFDVKD. CDR3 region: CATQYRERSFQPQHF. For the CDR3, the DNA is TGTGCCACCCAATACAGGGAGAGGAGTTTCCAGCCCCAGCATTTT.

The chain links TRBV29-1 to TRBJ2-7; D possibly corresponds to TRBD1 (6 bases). V was shortened by 7 bases and J by 3 bases, with 22 bases between the two germline ends. Germline CDR1 SQVTM, CDR2 ANQGSEA. This CDR3 spans 15 amino acids. DNA for the CDR3: TGCAGCGCTCTAAATACCTGGGACACGAACTACGAGCAGTACTTC. It translates to CSALNTWDTNYEQYF.

The chain recombines TRBV12-3 or TRBV12-4 with TRBJ1-2; 10 bases align to TRBD1. This CDR3 is built from 13 residues. V lost 4 bases and J lost 6; bases outside the gene matches: 2. CDR3 sequence: CASSWGTGDGYTF. The DNA of the CDR3 is TGTGCCAGCAGTTGGGGGACAGGGGATGGCTACACCTTC.

The V call is TRBV18, the J call TRBJ1-1; 9 bases are shared with TRBD1. After removal of 6 bases from V and 5 bases from J, the junction contained 4 bases not matched to a gene. Germline CDR1 reads KGHSH; CDR2 reads LQKENI. The CDR3 contains 13 residues. The CDR3 reads CASSKTGGTEAFF. CDR3 sequence (DNA): TGTGCCAGCTCCAAGACAGGGGGAACTGAAGCTTTCTTT.

The chain carries TRBV9 and TRBJ2-3, with TRBD2 as a possible D gene (6 bases). V lost 4 bases, J lost 1 base, and 16 bases lay in between. The germline gives CDR1 SGDLS, CDR2 YYNGEE. This CDR3 contains 16 residues. The CDR3: CASSRLLARGTDTQYF. DNA for the CDR3: TGTGCCAGCAGCCGTTTACTAGCTCGCGGCACAGATACGCAGTATTTT.

The V call is TRBV9, the J call TRBJ2-7; TRBD2 might be the D (5 bases). The V and J ends lost 4 bases and 6 bases respectively, with 17 bases between them. Germline V gene lookup returns CDR1 SGDLS and CDR2 YYNGEE. The CDR3 sequence is 14 residues long. The CDR3 region is CASSPRTAAIEQYF. The CDR3 nucleotides read TGTGCCAGCAGCCCACGGACTGCGGCGATCGAGCAGTACTTC.